A selection of T cell receptor beta chains follows, all from one sample in a study of Siglec-9 on CD8 T cells in melanoma. The data were produced by immunoSEQ multiplex PCR, yet TCRdb's version contains in-frame clones alone and is incomplete. The data contain 25,000 to 35,000 clones, 80% of them singletons. Sequencing input: Siglec-9- CD8+ T cells sorted from blood. Receptors were obtained from a human donor in good health. Each CDR3 is given with its conserved first and last residue. The D gene is left open where the match is weak. Some rows have no size entry. The others give once, few or many, or a class for an expanded clone.

v_gene	abundance	d_gene	j_gene	CDR3aa	CDR3nt
TRBV11-2	NA	NA	TRBJ2-7	CASSSYGSGSNEQYF	TGTGCCAGCAGCTCTTACGGCAGTGGTTCGAACGAGCAGTACTTC
TRBV7-9	NA	NA	TRBJ2-7	CASSLLVTPYEQYF	TGTGCCAGCAGCTTACTCGTCACACCCTACGAGCAGTACTTC
TRBV10-1	NA	TRBD2	TRBJ2-2	CASSGSSGRFAGELFF	TGCGCCAGCAGTGGATCTAGCGGGAGGTTCGCCGGGGAGCTGTTTTTT
TRBV28	NA	NA	TRBJ2-3	CASSSAGPADTQYF	TGTGCCAGCAGTTCAGCGGGCCCGGCAGATACGCAGTATTTT
TRBV6-5	once	NA	TRBJ1-4	CASSYRAPTNEKLFF	TGTGCCAGCAGTTATAGGGCCCCAACTAATGAAAAACTGTTTTTT
TRBV7-6	NA	TRBD1	TRBJ2-1	CASIPRGQRNNEQFF	TGTGCCAGCATCCCCCGGGGACAGAGAAACAATGAGCAGTTCTTC
TRBV7-9	NA	TRBD1	TRBJ1-5	CAVDGRQGVESSNQPQHF	TGTGCAGTCGACGGGAGACAGGGGGTTGAAAGTAGCAATCAGCCCCAGCATTTT
TRBV27	NA	NA	TRBJ2-3	CASSPGRHTDTQYF	TGTGCCAGCAGCCCGGGACGACACACAGATACGCAGTATTTT
TRBV11-2	NA	TRBD1	TRBJ2-1	CASSLYGDRSNEQFF	TGTGCCAGCAGCTTATATGGGGACAGGTCCAATGAGCAGTTCTTC
TRBV18	NA	NA	TRBJ2-5	CASSPERGVTETQYF	TGTGCCAGCTCACCGGAACGCGGGGTAACAGAGACCCAGTACTTC
TRBV7-2	NA	TRBD1	TRBJ1-1	CASSSTPGQGALFGTEAFF	TGTGCCAGCAGCTCTACGCCGGGACAGGGGGCATTATTCGGCACTGAAGCTTTCTTT
TRBV6-1	few	TRBD1	TRBJ1-5	CASSFDRGNQPQHF	TGTGCCAGCAGCTTTGACAGGGGTAATCAGCCCCAGCATTTT
TRBV27	few	NA	TRBJ2-7	CASSGRLYEQYF	TGTGCCAGCAGCGGACGATTATACGAGCAGTACTTC
TRBV15	once	NA	TRBJ2-5	CATSRSADSDFQETQYF	TGTGCCACCAGCAGATCCGCGGACAGCGATTTCCAAGAGACCCAGTACTTC
TRBV4-1	NA	NA	TRBJ2-2	CASSQLTRAHTGELFF	TGCGCCAGCAGCCAACTCACTAGGGCCCACACCGGGGAGCTGTTTTTT
TRBV9	NA	TRBD2	TRBJ2-3	CASSPQLAVSDTQYF	TGTGCCAGCAGCCCACAACTAGCGGTCTCAGATACGCAGTATTTT
TRBV7-9	NA	NA	TRBJ1-1	CASSLESIGENTEAFF	TGTGCCAGCAGCTTAGAATCGATAGGGGAGAACACTGAAGCTTTCTTT
TRBV28	NA	NA	TRBJ1-1	CASSFATEAFF	TGTGCCAGCAGTTTCGCGACTGAAGCTTTCTTT
TRBV27	NA	TRBD1	TRBJ2-6	CASSPDEGAQGPGANVLTF	TGTGCCAGCAGCCCCGACGAGGGGGCTCAGGGGCCTGGGGCCAACGTCCTGACTTTC
TRBV14	NA	NA	TRBJ1-3	CASSQVAVKGNTIYF	TGTGCCAGCAGCCAAGTCGCGGTTAAGGGAAACACCATATATTTT
TRBV5-1	NA	NA	TRBJ2-1	CASSLERRAGAGEQFF	TGCGCCAGCAGCTTGGAACGCAGGGCAGGGGCTGGTGAGCAGTTCTTC
TRBV7-9	NA	NA	TRBJ2-3	CASRNGADTQYF	TGTGCCAGCAGGAATGGGGCAGATACGCAGTATTTT
TRBV27	NA	TRBD2	TRBJ2-1	CATKVGGGISYNEQFF	TGTGCCACTAAGGTCGGGGGGGGTATATCCTACAATGAGCAGTTCTTC
TRBV5-1	NA	TRBD1	TRBJ1-2	CASSLGQGDYGYTF	TGCGCCAGCAGCTTGGGACAGGGCGACTATGGCTACACCTTC